This T cell receptor (beta chain) was captured by sequencing in a study of CD8 T cells in Susac syndrome. V lost 5 bases and J 0 bases, leaving 17 bases between the germline ends. Germline V gene sequence: CDR1 MNHNS, CDR2 SASEGT. The CDR3 is 17 amino acids. With random hexamers, reverse transcription was performed on roughly 0.5 to 1 ug of RNA. One entry per CDR3 protein, called by TCRdb with MiXCR from the immunoSEQ multiplex PCR reads. The profile shows 200,000 to 250,000 distinct CDR3 sequences, 93% of them singletons. The sequenced target, TCR beta, came from blood CD8+ and CD4+ T cells. What was sequenced was CD4+ T cells from PBMCs. The gene calls are TRBV6-1 and TRBJ2-1; D gene uncertain. The receptor's source is a human donor with multiple sclerosis. The CDR3 DNA reads as TGTGCCAGCAGTCCGGTTCGTGGCGGTAGCTCCTACAATGAGCAGTTCTTC. Its protein is CASSPVRGGSSYNEQFF.